This T cell receptor (beta chain) was profiled in a study of cytomegalovirus exposure and HLA in healthy donors. Germline V gene lookup returns CDR1 SNHLY and CDR2 FYNNEI. The CDR3 length is 17 residues. Vbeta (60) and Jbeta (13) primers were used in the PCR. Libraries were prepared by immunoSEQ multiplex PCR; TCRdb keeps only in-frame clonotypes and omits some of them. This sample has 110,000 to 150,000 clones, with roughly 77% found just once. The receptor comes from a male donor in good health and CMV-seronegative. Sequencing input: PBMCs. The chain employs TRBV2 and TRBJ2-5; 8 bases are shared with TRBD1. Matching the DNA end better, TRBJ2-7 makes the J call doubtful. The CDR3 loop is CASNESGRGLGSYEQYF. CDR3 nucleotide sequence: TGTGCCAGCAACGAATCGGGCAGGGGGCTGGGCTCCTACGAGCAGTACTTC.